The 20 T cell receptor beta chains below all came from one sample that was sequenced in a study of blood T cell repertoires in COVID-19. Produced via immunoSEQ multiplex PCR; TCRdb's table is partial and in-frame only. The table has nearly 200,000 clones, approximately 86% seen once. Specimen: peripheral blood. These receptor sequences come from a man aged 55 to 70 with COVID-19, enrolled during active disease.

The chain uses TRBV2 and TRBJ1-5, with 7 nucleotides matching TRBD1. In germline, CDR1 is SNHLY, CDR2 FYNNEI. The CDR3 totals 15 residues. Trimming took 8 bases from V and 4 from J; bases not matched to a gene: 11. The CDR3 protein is CASGAVGQSNQPQHF. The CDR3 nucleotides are TGTGCCAGCGGTGCAGTGGGACAGTCTAATCAGCCCCAGCATTTT.

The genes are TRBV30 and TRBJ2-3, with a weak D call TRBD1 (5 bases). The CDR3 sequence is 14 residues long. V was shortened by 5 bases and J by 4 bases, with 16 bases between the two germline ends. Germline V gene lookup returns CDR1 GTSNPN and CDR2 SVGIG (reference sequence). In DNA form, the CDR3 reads TGTGCCTGGGGTTGGGGCGCTTTCCCAGATACGCAGTATTTT. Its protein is CAWGWGAFPDTQYF.

The CDR3 is CASSLFTGGNQPQHF. The CDR3 DNA sequence: TGTGCCAGCAGCTTGTTTACAGGGGGCAATCAGCCCCAGCATTTT. V usage is TRBV5-8 and J usage is TRBJ1-5, with 7 bases matching TRBD1. V shed 1 base and J 2 bases; nucleotides not matched to a gene: 3. This CDR3 comprises 15 residues. Germline values: CDR1 SGHTS, CDR2 YDEGEE.

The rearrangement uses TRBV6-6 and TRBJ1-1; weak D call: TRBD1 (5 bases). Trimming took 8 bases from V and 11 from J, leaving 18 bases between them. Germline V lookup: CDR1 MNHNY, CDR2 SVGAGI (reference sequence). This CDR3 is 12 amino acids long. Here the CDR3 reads CASGTSGGDAFF. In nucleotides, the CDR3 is TGTGCCAGCGGTACCTCGGGGGGAGACGCTTTCTTT.

The CDR3 nucleotides read TGTGCCATCAGTCCGGGACTAGCGGGAGCAGGGGCCGGGGAGCTGTTTTTT. Translating it yields CAISPGLAGAGAGELFF. The V and J genes are TRBV10-3 and TRBJ2-2; TRBD2 matches at 14 bases. V shed 5 bases, J shed 6 bases, and the junction held 8 bases outside the gene matches. This CDR3 is built from 17 residues. Germline CDR1 ENHRY, CDR2 SYGVKD.

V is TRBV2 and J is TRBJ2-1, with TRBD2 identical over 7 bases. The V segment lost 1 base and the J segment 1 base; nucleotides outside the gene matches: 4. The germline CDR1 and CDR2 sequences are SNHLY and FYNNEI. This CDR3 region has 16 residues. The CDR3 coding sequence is TGTGCCAGCAGTGAAGGGGGAGGGACTTCCTACAATGAGCAGTTCTTC. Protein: CASSEGGGTSYNEQFF.

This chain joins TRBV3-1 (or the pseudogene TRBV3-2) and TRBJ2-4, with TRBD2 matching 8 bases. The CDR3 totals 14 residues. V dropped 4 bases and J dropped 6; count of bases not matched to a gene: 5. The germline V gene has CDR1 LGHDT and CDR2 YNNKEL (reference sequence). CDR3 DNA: TGTGCCAGCAGCCGGCGGGGGGCGGTAAACATTCAGTACTTC. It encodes CASSRRGAVNIQYF.

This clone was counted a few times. The CDR3 DNA is TGCGCCAGCAGCCCCTCCTACAGGGGTGATGAAAAACTGTTTTTT. This encodes CASSPSYRGDEKLFF. The chain links TRBV5-1 to TRBJ1-4, with TRBD1 matching 7 bases. Unmatched junction bases numbered 9, after V lost 4 bases and J lost 6 bases. The CDR3 length is 15 residues. Germline CDR1 and CDR2: SGHRS and YFSETQ.

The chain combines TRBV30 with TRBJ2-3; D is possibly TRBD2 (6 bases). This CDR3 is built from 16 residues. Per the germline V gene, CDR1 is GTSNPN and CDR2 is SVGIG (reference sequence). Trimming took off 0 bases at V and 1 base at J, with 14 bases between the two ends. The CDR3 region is CAWSVGSSRGTDTQYF. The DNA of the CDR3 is TGTGCCTGGAGTGTCGGGAGCTCCAGGGGCACAGATACGCAGTATTTT.

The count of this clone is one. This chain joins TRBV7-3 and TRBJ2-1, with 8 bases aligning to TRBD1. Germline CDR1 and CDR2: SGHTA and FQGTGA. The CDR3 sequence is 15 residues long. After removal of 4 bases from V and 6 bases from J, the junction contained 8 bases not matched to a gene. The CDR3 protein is CASSSTGEVGNEQFF. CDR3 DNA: TGTGCCAGCAGCTCGACAGGGGAAGTTGGCAATGAGCAGTTCTTC.

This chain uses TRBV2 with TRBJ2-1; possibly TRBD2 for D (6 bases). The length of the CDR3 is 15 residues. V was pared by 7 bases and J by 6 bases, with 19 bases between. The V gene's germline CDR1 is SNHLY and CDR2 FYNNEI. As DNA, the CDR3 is TGTGCCAGCATGCCGAGGAGGGGTTCTTTCAATGAGCAGTTCTTC. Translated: CASMPRRGSFNEQFF.

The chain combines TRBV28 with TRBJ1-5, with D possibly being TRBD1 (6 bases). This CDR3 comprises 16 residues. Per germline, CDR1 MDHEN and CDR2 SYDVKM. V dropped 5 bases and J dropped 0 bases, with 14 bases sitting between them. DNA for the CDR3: TGTGCCAGCAGTCGCAGGACAGTATATAGCAATCAGCCCCAGCATTTT. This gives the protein CASSRRTVYSNQPQHF.

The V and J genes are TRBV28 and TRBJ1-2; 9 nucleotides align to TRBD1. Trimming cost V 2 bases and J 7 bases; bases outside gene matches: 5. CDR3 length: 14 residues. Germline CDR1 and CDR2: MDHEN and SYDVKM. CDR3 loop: CASSLGQGRGGYTF. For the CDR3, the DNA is TGTGCCAGCAGTTTAGGACAGGGGAGGGGTGGCTACACCTTC.

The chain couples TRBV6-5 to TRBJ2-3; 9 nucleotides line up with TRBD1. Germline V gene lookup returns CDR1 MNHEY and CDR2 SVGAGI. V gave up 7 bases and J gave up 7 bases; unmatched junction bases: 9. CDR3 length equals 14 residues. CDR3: CASTPPGTGNTQYF. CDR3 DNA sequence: TGTGCCAGCACCCCACCCGGGACAGGGAATACGCAGTATTTT.

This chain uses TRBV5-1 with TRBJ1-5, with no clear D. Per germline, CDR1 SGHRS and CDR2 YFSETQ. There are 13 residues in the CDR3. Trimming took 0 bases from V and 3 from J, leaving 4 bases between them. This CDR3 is CASSLEHNQPQHF. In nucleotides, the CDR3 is TGCGCCAGCAGCTTGGAACACAATCAGCCCCAGCATTTT.

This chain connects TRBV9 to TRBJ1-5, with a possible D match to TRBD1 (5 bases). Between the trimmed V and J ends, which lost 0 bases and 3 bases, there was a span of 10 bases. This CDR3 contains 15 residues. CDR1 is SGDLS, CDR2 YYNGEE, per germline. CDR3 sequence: CASSVEGATNQPQHF. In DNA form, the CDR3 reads TGTGCCAGCAGCGTAGAAGGGGCCACCAATCAGCCCCAGCATTTT.

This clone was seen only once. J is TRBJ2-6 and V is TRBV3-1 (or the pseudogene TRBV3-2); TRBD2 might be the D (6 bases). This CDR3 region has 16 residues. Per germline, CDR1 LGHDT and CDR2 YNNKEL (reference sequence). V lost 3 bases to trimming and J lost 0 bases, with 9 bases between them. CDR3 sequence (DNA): TGTGCCAGCAGCCAGAGGCGGGACTCTGGGGCCAACGTCCTGACTTTC. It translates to CASSQRRDSGANVLTF.

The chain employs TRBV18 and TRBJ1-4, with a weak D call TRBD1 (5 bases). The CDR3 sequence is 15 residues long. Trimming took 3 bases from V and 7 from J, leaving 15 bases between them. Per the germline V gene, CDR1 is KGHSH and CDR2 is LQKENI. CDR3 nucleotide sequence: TGTGCCAGCTCACCGACAGCTGCAACGGGTGAAAAACTGTTTTTT. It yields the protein CASSPTAATGEKLFF.

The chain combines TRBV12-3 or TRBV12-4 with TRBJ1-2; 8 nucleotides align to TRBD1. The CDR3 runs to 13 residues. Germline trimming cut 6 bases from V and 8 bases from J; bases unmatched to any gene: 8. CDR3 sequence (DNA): TGTGCCAGCAGGATACAGGGGGTGGGAGGCTACACCTTC. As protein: CASRIQGVGGYTF.

The CDR3 DNA reads as TGTGCCAGCCGACAGGGTTACACCTACGAGCAGTACTTC. Translated: CASRQGYTYEQYF. This chain joins TRBV27 and TRBJ2-7; 7 bases are a match to TRBD1. V lost 8 bases to trimming and J lost 2 bases; unmatched junction nucleotides: 6. The germline V gene encodes CDR1 MNHEY and CDR2 SMNVEV (reference sequence). This CDR3 has 13 residues.